A selection of T cell receptor beta chains follows, all from one sample in a study of cytomegalovirus exposure and HLA in healthy donors. Here immunoSEQ multiplex PCR was the method, and the copy in TCRdb shows in-frame clones only, minus some. The repertoire table contains over 100,000 clones. Source material: PBMCs. These receptor sequences come from a man aged 18-30 years in good health and CMV-seronegative. The CDR3 runs from the conserved cysteine through the conserved F or W. D genes are given only for firm matches.

CDR3aa	CDR3nt	v_gene	j_gene	d_gene
CASSPRDRLSNTGELFF	TGTGCCAGCTCACCGAGGGACAGACTCTCGAACACCGGGGAGCTGTTTTTT	TRBV18	TRBJ2-2	TRBD1
CASRAGKDYGYTF	TGTGCCAGCAGGGCGGGAAAGGACTATGGCTACACCTTC	TRBV6-4	TRBJ1-2	-
CATSRVPGGEPTYTDTQYF	TGTGCCACCAGCAGAGTCCCAGGGGGCGAACCGACCTACACAGATACGCAGTATTTT	TRBV15	TRBJ2-3	TRBD1
CASSFAGGYNEQFF	TGTGCCAGCAGCTTCGCGGGGGGGTACAATGAGCAGTTCTTC	TRBV5-5	TRBJ2-1	TRBD2
CASSRAGGVPYEQYF	TGTGCCAGTAGTAGAGCGGGAGGAGTCCCTTACGAGCAGTACTTC	TRBV19	TRBJ2-7	TRBD2
CASSDTSGFFYEQYF	TGTGCCAGCAGCGACACTAGCGGCTTTTTCTACGAGCAGTACTTC	TRBV6-5	TRBJ2-7	TRBD2
CASSYDKEAFGYTF	TGTGCCAGCAGTTACGACAAGGAGGCTTTTGGCTACACCTTC	TRBV6-5	TRBJ1-2	-
CASCPAGGLQETQYF	TGCGCCAGCTGCCCAGCGGGGGGGCTTCAGGAGACCCAGTACTTC	TRBV5-1	TRBJ2-5	TRBD2
CASSLISGGATKQFF	TGCGCCAGCAGCCTAATTAGCGGGGGCGCCACTAAGCAGTTCTTC	TRBV4-1	TRBJ2-1	TRBD2
CASSPGLAGGAEKDTQYF	TGCGCCAGCAGCCCTGGACTAGCGGGGGGTGCGGAGAAAGATACGCAGTATTTT	TRBV4-3	TRBJ2-3	TRBD2
CASSGLTGNEKLFF	TGTGCCAGCAGTGGGCTGACAGGGAATGAAAAACTGTTTTTT	TRBV28	TRBJ1-4	TRBD1
CAISEFVQGGYGHTF	TGTGCCATCAGTGAGTTTGTACAGGGCGGGTATGGCCACACCTTC	TRBV10-3	TRBJ1-2	-
CASSSRSGLSYNEQFF	TGTGCCAGCAGCTCCCGAAGCGGCCTCTCCTACAATGAGCAGTTCTTC	TRBV6-6	TRBJ2-1	-
CASSQGQVGGNTIYF	TGCGCCAGCAGCCAAGGACAGGTCGGGGGAAACACCATATATTTT	TRBV4-3	TRBJ1-3	-
CASSLTGQGYGSPLHF	TGTGCCAGCAGTTTAACCGGACAGGGGTACGGTTCACCCCTCCACTTT	TRBV11-2	TRBJ1-6	TRBD1
CASSPRQGGETQYF	TGTGCCAGCAGCCCGAGACAGGGCGGAGAGACCCAGTACTTC	TRBV5-4	TRBJ2-5	TRBD1
CASSVRGNTEAFF	TGTGCCAGCAGTGTCCGCGGGAACACTGAAGCTTTCTTT	TRBV25-1	TRBJ1-1	-
CASSAPGLGSTGELFF	TGTGCCAGCAGCGCCCCGGGACTAGGTTCCACCGGGGAGCTGTTTTTT	TRBV9	TRBJ2-2	TRBD2
CASTRGGGAGNTIYF	TGTGCCAGTACCAGAGGGGGTGGCGCTGGAAACACCATATATTTT	TRBV19	TRBJ1-3	-
CASSVGARSNSEQFF	TGTGCCAGCAGTGTAGGGGCTAGGTCTAACAGTGAGCAGTTCTTC	TRBV6-1	TRBJ2-1	-
CASSLYGGSGADTQYF	TGTGCCAGCAGTTTATACGGCGGGTCAGGGGCAGATACGCAGTATTTT	TRBV27	TRBJ2-3	-
CASSLTGGSNQPQHF	TGTGCCAGCAGCTTAACGGGGGGAAGCAATCAGCCCCAGCATTTT	TRBV7-3	TRBJ1-5	-
CASSMMAPYEQFF	TGTGCCAGTAGTATGATGGCCCCCTATGAGCAGTTCTTC	TRBV19	TRBJ2-1	-
CASSTGTGPTNEKLFF	TGCGCCAGCAGCACGGGGACAGGGCCAACTAATGAAAAACTGTTTTTT	TRBV5-1	TRBJ1-4	TRBD1
CATPRRGGTEAFF	TGCGCCACTCCGAGGAGGGGTGGCACTGAAGCTTTCTTT	TRBV10-2	TRBJ1-1	-
CASSHIGLAGGHEQYF	TGTGCCAGCAGCCACATTGGACTAGCGGGAGGGCACGAGCAGTACTTC	TRBV13	TRBJ2-7	TRBD2
CASSLGGTLSQHF	TGTGCCAGCAGCTTAGGGGGGACTCTGTCCCAGCATTTT	TRBV11-2	TRBJ1-5	-
CASSSQRGGDTEAFF	TGTGCCAGCAGCTCACAGAGGGGAGGGGACACTGAAGCTTTCTTT	TRBV5-4	TRBJ1-1	-
CATSRERAGDEQYF	TGTGCCACCAGCAGAGAGAGGGCAGGGGACGAGCAGTACTTC	TRBV15	TRBJ2-7	-
CASSLAPGQHYEQYF	TGTGCCAGCAGCTTAGCCCCCGGACAGCACTACGAGCAGTACTTC	TRBV11-2	TRBJ2-7	-
CASGGGQETQYF	TGTGCATCGGGGGGGGGACAAGAGACCCAGTACTTC	TRBV9	TRBJ2-5	TRBD2
CASRTGLAGETDTQYF	TGTGCCAGCAGAACGGGACTAGCGGGAGAGACAGATACGCAGTATTTT	TRBV2	TRBJ2-3	TRBD2
CASSLGTPGTYGYTF	TGCGCCAGCAGCTTAGGGACACCAGGCACCTATGGCTACACCTTC	TRBV5-1	TRBJ1-2	-
CASSDRGGSNQPQHF	TGTGCCAGCAGCGACAGGGGGGGTAGCAATCAGCCCCAGCATTTT	TRBV2	TRBJ1-5	TRBD1
CASSSGGQGTGELFF	TGTGCCAGCAGTTCTGGGGGACAGGGGACCGGGGAGCTGTTTTTT	TRBV28	TRBJ2-2	TRBD1
CASNDEPTDTQYF	TGCGCCAGCAACGATGAGCCCACAGATACGCAGTATTTT	TRBV5-1	TRBJ2-3	-
CASSEAGRGVGYTF	TGTGCCAGCAGTGAAGCCGGCAGGGGAGTCGGTTACACCTTC	TRBV6-1	TRBJ1-2	-
CSVALYRGDGYTF	TGCAGCGTCGCACTTTACAGGGGGGATGGCTACACCTTC	TRBV29-1	TRBJ1-2	TRBD1
CASSHRMTVNSPLHF	TGCGCCAGCAGCCACCGCATGACAGTTAATTCACCCCTCCACTTT	TRBV5-1	TRBJ1-6	-